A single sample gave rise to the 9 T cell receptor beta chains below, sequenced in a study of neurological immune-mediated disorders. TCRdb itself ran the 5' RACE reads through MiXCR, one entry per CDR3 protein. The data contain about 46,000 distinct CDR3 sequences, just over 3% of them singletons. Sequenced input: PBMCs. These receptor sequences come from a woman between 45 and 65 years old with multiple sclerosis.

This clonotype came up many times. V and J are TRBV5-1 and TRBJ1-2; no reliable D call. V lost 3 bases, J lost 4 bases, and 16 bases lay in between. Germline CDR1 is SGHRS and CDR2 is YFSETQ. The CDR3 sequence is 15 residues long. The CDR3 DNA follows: TGCGCCAGCAGCTCTACCGACAACCCCCTCTATGGCTACACCTTC. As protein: CASSSTDNPLYGYTF. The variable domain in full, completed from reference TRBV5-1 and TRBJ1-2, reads KAGVTQTPRYLIKTRGQQVTLSCSPISGHRSVSWYQQTPGQGLQFLFEYFSETQRNKGNFPGRFSGRQFSNSRSEMNVSTLELGDSALYLCASSSTDNPLYGYTFGSGTRLTVV.

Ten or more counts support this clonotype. Here the CDR3 DNA reads TGTGCCAGCTCCCCGGATAGCTACGAGCAGTACTTC. Protein product: CASSPDSYEQYF. The V call is TRBV18, the J call TRBJ2-7; D gene unclear. The V end was cut by 6 bases, the J end by 3 bases, with 9 bases between. CDR3 size: 12 residues. The germline CDR1 and CDR2 sequences are KGHSH and LQKENI. The whole variable domain, filled in from reference TRBV18 and TRBJ2-7, reads NAGVMQNPRHLVRRRGQEARLRCSPMKGHSHVYWYRQLPEEGLKFMVYLQKENIIDESGMPKERFSAEFPKEGPSILRIQQVVRGDSAAYFCASSPDSYEQYFGPGTRLTVT.

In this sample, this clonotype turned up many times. The CDR3 sequence: CASSLGNEQFF. The CDR3 DNA follows: TGTGCCAGCAGCCTGGGCAATGAGCAGTTCTTC. This chain uses TRBV11-2 with TRBJ2-1; D ambiguous. The CDR3 is made up of 11 amino acids. The V and J ends lost 5 bases and 6 bases respectively, with 5 bases between them. The V gene's germline CDR1 is SGHAT and CDR2 FQNNGV.

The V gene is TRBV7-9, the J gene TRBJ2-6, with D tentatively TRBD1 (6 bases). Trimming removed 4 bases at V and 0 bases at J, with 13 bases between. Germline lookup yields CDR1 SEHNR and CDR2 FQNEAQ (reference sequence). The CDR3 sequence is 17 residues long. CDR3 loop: CASSWDIALSGANVLTF. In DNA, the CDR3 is TGTGCCAGCAGCTGGGACATAGCTCTCTCTGGGGCCAACGTCCTGACTTTC. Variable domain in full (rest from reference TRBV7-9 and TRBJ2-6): DTGVSQNPRHKITKRGQNVTFRCDPISEHNRLYWYRQTLGQGPEFLTYFQNEAQLEKSRLLSDRFSAERPKGSFSTLEIQRTEQGDSAMYLCASSWDIALSGANVLTFGAGSRLTVL.

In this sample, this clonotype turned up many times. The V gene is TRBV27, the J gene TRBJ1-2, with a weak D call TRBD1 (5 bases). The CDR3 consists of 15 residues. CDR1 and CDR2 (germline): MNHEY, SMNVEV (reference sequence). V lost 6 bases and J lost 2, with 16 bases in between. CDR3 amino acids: CASRVNRDANYGYTF. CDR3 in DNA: TGTGCCAGCAGAGTAAACCGGGACGCAAACTATGGCTACACCTTC.

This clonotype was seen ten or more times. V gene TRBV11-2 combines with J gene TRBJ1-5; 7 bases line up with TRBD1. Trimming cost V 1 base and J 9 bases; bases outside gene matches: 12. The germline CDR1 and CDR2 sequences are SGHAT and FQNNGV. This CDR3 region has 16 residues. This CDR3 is CASSLGRTGLKGPQHF. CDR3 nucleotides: TGTGCCAGCAGCTTAGGCCGGACAGGCCTAAAGGGGCCCCAGCATTTT.

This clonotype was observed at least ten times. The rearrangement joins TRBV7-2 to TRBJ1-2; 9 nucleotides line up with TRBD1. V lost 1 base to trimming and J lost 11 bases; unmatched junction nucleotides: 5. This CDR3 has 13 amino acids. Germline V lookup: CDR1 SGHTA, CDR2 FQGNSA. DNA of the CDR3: TGTGCCAGCAGCTTAGGGGGACAGGGAAGGTACACCTTC. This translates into CASSLGGQGRYTF.

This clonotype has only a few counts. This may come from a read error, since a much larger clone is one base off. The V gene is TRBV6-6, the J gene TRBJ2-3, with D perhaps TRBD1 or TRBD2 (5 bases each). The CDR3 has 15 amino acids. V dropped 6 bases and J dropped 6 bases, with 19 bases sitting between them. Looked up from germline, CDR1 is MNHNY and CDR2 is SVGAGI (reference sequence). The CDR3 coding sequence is TGTGCCAGCAGAAACCAGGGACCCAAAGTGGATACGCAGTATTTT. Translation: CASRNQGPKVDTQYF.

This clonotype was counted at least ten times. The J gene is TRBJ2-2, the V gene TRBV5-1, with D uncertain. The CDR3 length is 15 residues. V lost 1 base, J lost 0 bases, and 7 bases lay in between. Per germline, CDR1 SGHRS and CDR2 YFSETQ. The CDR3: CASSLSEANTGELFF. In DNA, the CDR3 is TGCGCCAGCAGCTTGTCAGAAGCGAACACCGGGGAGCTGTTTTTT.